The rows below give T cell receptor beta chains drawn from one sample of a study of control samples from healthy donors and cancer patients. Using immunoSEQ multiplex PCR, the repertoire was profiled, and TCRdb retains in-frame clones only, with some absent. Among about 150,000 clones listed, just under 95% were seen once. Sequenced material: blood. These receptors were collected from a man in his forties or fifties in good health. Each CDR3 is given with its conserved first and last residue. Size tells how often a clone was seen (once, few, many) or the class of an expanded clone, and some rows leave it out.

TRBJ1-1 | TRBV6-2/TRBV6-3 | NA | CASSYSSFEAFF
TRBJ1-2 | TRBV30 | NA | CAWSRDTGYGYTF
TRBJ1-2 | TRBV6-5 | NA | CASRRAQDYGYTF
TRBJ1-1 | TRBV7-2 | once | CASSLVAETEAFF
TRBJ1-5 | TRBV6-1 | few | CASSEANQPQHF
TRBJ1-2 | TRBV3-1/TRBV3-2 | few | CASSRTDSGYTF
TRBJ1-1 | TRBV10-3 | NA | CAIRMDKMNTEAFF
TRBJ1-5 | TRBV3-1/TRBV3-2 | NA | CASSQGGDNQPQHF
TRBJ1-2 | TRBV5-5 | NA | CASSRWIGGMLANNYGYTF
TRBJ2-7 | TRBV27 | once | CASSRTSGHEQYF
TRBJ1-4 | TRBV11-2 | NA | CASRLGQGDNEKLFF
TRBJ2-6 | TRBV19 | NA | CASTYSRTGAGSGANVLTF
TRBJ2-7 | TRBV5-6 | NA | CASSQSIFRAHEQYF
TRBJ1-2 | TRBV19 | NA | CASSTRDAVDGYTF
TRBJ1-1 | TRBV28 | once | CASSGAQALNTEAFF
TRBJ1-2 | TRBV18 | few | CASSPTRDYGYTF
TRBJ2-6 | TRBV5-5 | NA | CASSLAALAGANVLTF
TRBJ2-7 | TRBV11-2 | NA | CASSGGTGGSYEQYF
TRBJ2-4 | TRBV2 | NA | CASRRGSGGNPQKNIQYF
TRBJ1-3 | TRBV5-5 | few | CASSPLSGNTIYF
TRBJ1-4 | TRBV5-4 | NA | CASSIQGLNEKLFF
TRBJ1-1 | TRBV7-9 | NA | CASSLGLQGTEAFF
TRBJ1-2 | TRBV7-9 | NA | CASSTVGGQGDYGYTF
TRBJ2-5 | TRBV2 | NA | CASRGTEETQYF
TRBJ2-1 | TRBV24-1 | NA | CATSDVTESSYNEQFF
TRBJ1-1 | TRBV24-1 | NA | CATSPSTGGTEAFF
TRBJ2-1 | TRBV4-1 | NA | CASSPLTSGSYNEQFF
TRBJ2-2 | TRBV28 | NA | CASKLGTGELFF
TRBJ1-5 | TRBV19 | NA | CASSIREPHQPQHF
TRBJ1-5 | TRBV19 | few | CASSIGGPNQPQHF
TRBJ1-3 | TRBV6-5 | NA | CASHPPHSGNTIYF